This note documents a single T cell receptor (beta chain) sequence. Its antigen is not identified. The sample originates from a study of vaccination effects on CD4 cells after COVID-19. About the research overall: Sample collection from a couple of convalescent patients occurred 16 days and one week before vaccination. Whole-study results and caveats: New vaccine-induced clones dominated convalescents' post-vaccine spike-reactive clones.

Per the germline V gene, CDR1 is SGHNT and CDR2 is YYREEE (reference sequence). V dropped 0 bases and J dropped 4 bases, with 8 bases sitting between them. The CDR3 loop spans 14 amino acids. The table came from immunoSEQ multiplex PCR; TCRdb's copy has only in-frame clones and leaves some out. The table lists tens of thousands of clones, 76% of them singletons. Once cultured for under 11 days, the cells underwent separation to obtain CD4+ T cells. The source material was CD4+ T cells from PBMCs cultured without peptide, sampled before COVID-19 vaccination. This receptor was obtained from a human donor who had a prior SARS-CoV-2 infection. This chain uses TRBV5-4 with TRBJ1-5; D is unresolved. The CDR3 region has the DNA TGTGCCAGCAGCTTGGAACCCATGAATCAGCCCCAGCATTTT. This codes for CASSLEPMNQPQHF.